The rows below give T cell receptor beta chains drawn from one sample of a study of cytomegalovirus exposure and HLA in healthy donors. Using immunoSEQ multiplex PCR, the repertoire was profiled, and TCRdb retains in-frame clones only, with some absent. Among tens of thousands of clones listed, approximately 95% were seen once. Input material: PBMCs. These receptors were collected from a woman under 30 in good health and CMV-seropositive. Each CDR3 is given with its conserved first and last residue. D genes are given only for firm matches. Clone size is shown for a subset of rows, as once, few, many or a class of expanded clone.

TRBD2	TRBV4-2	.	TRBJ2-4	CASSQEGIAGGHLQLAKNIQYF	TGTGCCAGCAGCCAAGAGGGGATAGCGGGGGGCCATTTACAACTAGCCAAAAACATTCAGTACTTC
.	TRBV18	.	TRBJ1-1	CASSPSVAIEAFF	TGTGCCAGCTCACCATCCGTGGCAATCGAAGCTTTCTTT
.	TRBV29-1	.	TRBJ1-2	CSAPVGGKNYYGYTF	TGCAGCGCCCCCGTAGGAGGGAAGAATTACTATGGCTACACCTTC
.	TRBV6-1	.	TRBJ2-7	CASGDYSYEQYF	TGTGCCAGCGGAGACTACTCCTACGAGCAGTACTTC
.	TRBV7-9	.	TRBJ2-4	CASSSAGWEAKNIQYF	TGTGCCAGCAGCTCAGCTGGTTGGGAGGCCAAAAACATTCAGTACTTC
.	TRBV5-4	.	TRBJ1-1	CASSPRWSRWDTEAFF	TGTGCCAGCAGCCCCCGCTGGAGTAGATGGGACACTGAAGCTTTCTTT
.	TRBV28	.	TRBJ2-1	CASTDLGGAQGEQFF	TGTGCCAGCACCGATCTAGGGGGGGCGCAAGGTGAGCAGTTCTTC
.	TRBV7-2	.	TRBJ2-1	CASSSGFRSGSYNEQFF	TGTGCCAGCAGCTCCGGTTTTCGGAGCGGATCCTACAATGAGCAGTTCTTC
TRBD1	TRBV2	.	TRBJ1-1	CASSGDRVTEAFF	TGTGCCAGCAGCGGGGACAGGGTCACTGAAGCTTTCTTT
TRBD1	TRBV6-5	.	TRBJ1-2	CASSYSRTGAPYGYTF	TGTGCCAGCAGTTACTCGCGGACAGGGGCCCCCTATGGCTACACCTTC
.	TRBV27	.	TRBJ2-1	CASSLRLGHNEQFF	TGTGCCAGCAGTTTACGGCTGGGCCACAATGAGCAGTTCTTC
.	TRBV10-1	once	TRBJ2-5	CASSDSSETQYF	TGCGCCAGCAGTGATTCGTCAGAGACCCAGTACTTC
.	TRBV28	.	TRBJ1-3	CASSLWSGGGNTIYF	TGTGCCAGCAGTTTATGGTCAGGAGGTGGAAACACCATATATTTT